This T cell receptor beta chain was sequenced during a study of cytomegalovirus exposure and HLA in healthy donors (dated by TCRdb to about 2017). With respect to the entire study: According to a later analysis, the 120 or so validation repertoires were produced on the same platform as the 666 repertoires of the first cohort. The aim of the study was to test whether cataloging public T cell receptors could identify signatures of past pathogen exposure. Along with the roughly 710-subject first cohort, a separate validation cohort of more than 90 different subjects was used. To predict cytomegalovirus infection status, the study combined high-throughput TCR immunosequencing, statistical association of individual TCRs with disease status, and machine learning.

Library preparation was by the immunoSEQ multiplex PCR assay. Per the source publication's procedure: A statistical classification framework was built for diagnosing cytomegalovirus status from the catalog of TCR beta chain sequences. TCRdb took this table from immuneACCESS and kept in-frame rearrangements with V and J called. Such tables lack part of the clones; where checked against another copy, unresolved V genes explain under half of the gap, and the rest is unexplained. The V and J calls and clone size come from that table; D and trimming were worked out from the DNA. The sample table holds 250,000 or so clones, of which around nine tenths were seen once. The top ten clonotypes cover less than 3% of the sample. The donors belonged to the validation cohort of roughly 120 subjects, which was separate from the roughly 670-subject first cohort. As concerns this clone: The specificity of this receptor is unknown. It has no much larger one-base neighbor in the sample; base qualities were not kept.

The study at large found these results: All 120 or so repertoires were used to score co-occurrence in the validation cohort in a later analysis, because that analysis had no HLA typing for the cohort. Cytomegalovirus status was reported to be diagnosed by the classifier with high specificity and sensitivity in both the original and validation cohorts. A later analysis found that TCRs clustered in the first cohort also tended to co-occur in the 110 or so validation repertoires, with about 94% of cluster scores above 0. A total of about 180 TCR beta chains were listed by the study as associated with cytomegalovirus. It was suggested by the authors that the approach could potentially be generalized to other disease states and immunological phenotypes. In vitro tests confirmed that a few of the cytomegalovirus-associated TCR beta chains recognize cytomegalovirus antigens. Across donors, most TCR sequences were observed very rarely, whereas some public TCRs were present in many individuals.

Reading from cysteine to phenylalanine, the CDR3 counts 13 amino acids. The CDR3 DNA has 39 bases and is translated from base 1. The junction shows trimming of 5 bases on V and 5 bases on J, and the gene matches do not reach 5 bases of it. CDR1 and CDR2 are drawn from the germline V gene (reference sequence): GTSNPN, SVGIG. The origin of this receptor is a man between 18 and 35 years old in good health and CMV-seronegative. The rearranged chain carries TRBV30 and TRBJ1-4; TRBD1 lines up with 7 middle nucleotides. The sequencing input was PBMCs. For the CDR3, the sequence is CAWQGQPNEKLFF. DNA sequence: TGTGCCTGGCAGGGACAGCCAAATGAAAAACTGTTTTTT. Reference TRBV30 and TRBJ1-4 genes cover what lies past the CDR3, so the full variable domain is SQTIHQWPATLVQPVGSPLSLECTVEGTSNPNLYWYRQAAGRGLQLLFYSVGIGQISSEVPQNLSASRPQDRQFILSSKKLLLSDSGFYLCAWQGQPNEKLFFGSGTQLSVL.